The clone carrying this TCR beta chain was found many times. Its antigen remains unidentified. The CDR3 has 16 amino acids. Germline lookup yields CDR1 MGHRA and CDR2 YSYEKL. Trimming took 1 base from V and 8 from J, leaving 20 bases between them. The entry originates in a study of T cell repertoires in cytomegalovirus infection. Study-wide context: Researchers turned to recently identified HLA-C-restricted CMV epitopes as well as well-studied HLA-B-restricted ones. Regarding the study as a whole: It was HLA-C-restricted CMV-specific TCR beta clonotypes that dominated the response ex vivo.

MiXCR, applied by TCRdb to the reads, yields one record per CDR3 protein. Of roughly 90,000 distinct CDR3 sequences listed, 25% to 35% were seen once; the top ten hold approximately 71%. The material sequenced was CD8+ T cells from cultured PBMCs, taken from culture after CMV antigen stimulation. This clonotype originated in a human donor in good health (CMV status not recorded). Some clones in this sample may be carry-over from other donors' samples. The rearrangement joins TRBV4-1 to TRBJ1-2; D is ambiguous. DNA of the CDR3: TGCGCCAGCAGCCAAGTTTTCCCGGATCTGTCGGGAGGCTACACCTTC. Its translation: CASSQVFPDLSGGYTF.